This T cell receptor (beta chain) originates from a study of cytomegalovirus exposure and HLA in healthy donors (TCRdb year 2017). With respect to the entire study: A later analysis indicated that the 95 to 150 validation repertoires were generated on the platform also employed for the roughly 720 repertoires of the first cohort. The study aimed to test whether signatures of past pathogen exposure could be identified by cataloging public T cell receptors. A separate validation cohort of 100 to 150 different subjects was used in addition to the roughly 670-subject first cohort. To predict cytomegalovirus infection status, the study combined high-throughput TCR immunosequencing, statistical association of individual TCRs with disease status, and machine learning.

What the work shows at the level of the full study, not this receptor alone: The classifier was reported to diagnose cytomegalovirus status with high specificity and sensitivity in both the original cohort and the validation cohort. Of the cluster scores, 85% to 95% were above 0 in a later analysis, which found that TCRs clustered in the first cohort also tended to co-occur in the 90 to 150 validation repertoires. A later analysis had no HLA typing for the validation cohort, so co-occurrence there was scored across all 110 or so repertoires. Across donors, most TCR sequences were observed very rarely, whereas some public TCRs were present in many individuals. The study listed 164 TCR beta chains as associated with cytomegalovirus. The authors suggested that the approach could potentially be generalized to other disease states and immunological phenotypes. In vitro tests confirmed that three of the cytomegalovirus-associated TCR beta chains recognize cytomegalovirus antigens.

Turning to this clone: The specificity of this receptor is unknown. Base qualities were left out, and no much larger clone turns up one base away.

Preparation of the library involved the immunoSEQ multiplex PCR assay. Per the source publication's procedure: A statistical classification framework was built to diagnose cytomegalovirus status from the catalog of TCR beta chain sequences. The clones in this table, taken by TCRdb from immuneACCESS, are in-frame only. Not every clone is retained; where verified, under half of the shortfall comes from an unresolved V gene, and the cause of the rest is unknown. Clone size and the V and J calls come from that table; the DNA yielded D and trimming. This sample has 100,000 to 150,000 clones in its table, and 85% to 90% of those were observed once. The ten largest clones add up to 1.4% of the sample. Donors formed part of the validation cohort, which comprised 120 subjects and was distinct from the first cohort of roughly 600 subjects. Trimming costs V 0 bases and J 5 bases, and their ends lie 8 bases apart. The CDR3, from cysteine to phenylalanine, totals 13 residues. Of all the DNA, just the CDR3 is kept, 39 bases in frame from base 1. According to the germline V gene (reference sequence), CDR1 reads SGHKS and CDR2 reads YYEKEE.

This receptor was obtained from a man between 25 and 39 years old in good health and CMV-seronegative. The rearrangement joined TRBV5-5 to TRBJ2-5; the D gene is perhaps TRBD1, on 5 matching bases. The specimen sequenced was PBMCs. The CDR3 in this case is CASSLGTTETQYF. The nucleotide sequence reads TGTGCCAGCAGCTTGGGGACAACGGAGACCCAGTACTTC.